This T cell receptor (beta chain) comes out of a study of blood T cell repertoires in COVID-19. Study-wide background: The United States, Italy and Spain supplied acute and convalescent COVID-19 samples. Sample material is recorded as cDNA or gDNA derived from T cells, B-cell-depleted T cells, or PBMCs.

Original data processing: The assay estimated nucleated cells by amplifying reference gene primers. Sequencing was performed with immunoSEQ multiplex PCR; in TCRdb, only in-frame clones are kept and a portion is missing. V and J calls and clone size are copied from that table; D and trimming were computed from the DNA. The sample yields over 200,000 clones, around 82% seen once. The CDR3 runs to 14 residues. The germline gives CDR1 MNHNY, CDR2 SVGAGI (reference sequence). V was trimmed by 6 bases and J by 0 bases, leaving 9 bases between them. Sequencing was carried out using peripheral blood. The receptor comes from a woman in her 40s with active or convalescent COVID-19. V and J are TRBV6-6 and TRBJ1-5; perhaps TRBD1 as D (5 bases). The CDR3 nucleotides read TGTGCCAGCAGCAAAGGGGTTAGCAATCAGCCCCAGCATTTT. Its translation: CASSKGVSNQPQHF.